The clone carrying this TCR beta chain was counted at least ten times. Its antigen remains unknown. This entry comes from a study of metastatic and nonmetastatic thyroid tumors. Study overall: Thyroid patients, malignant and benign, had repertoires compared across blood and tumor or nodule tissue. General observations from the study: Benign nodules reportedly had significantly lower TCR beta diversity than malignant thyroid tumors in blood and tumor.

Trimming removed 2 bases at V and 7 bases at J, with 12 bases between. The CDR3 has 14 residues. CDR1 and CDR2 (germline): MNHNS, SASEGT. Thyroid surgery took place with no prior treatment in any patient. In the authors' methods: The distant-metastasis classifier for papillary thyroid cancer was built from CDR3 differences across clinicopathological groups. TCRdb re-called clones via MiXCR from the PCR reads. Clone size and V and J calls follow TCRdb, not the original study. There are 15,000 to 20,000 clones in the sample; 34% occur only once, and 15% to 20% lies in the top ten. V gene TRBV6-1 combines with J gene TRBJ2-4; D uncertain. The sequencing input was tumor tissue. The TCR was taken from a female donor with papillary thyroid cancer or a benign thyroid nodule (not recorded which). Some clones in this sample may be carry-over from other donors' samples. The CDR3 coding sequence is TGTGCCAGCAGTGAATCGGGCCAAATGAACATTCAGTACTTC. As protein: CASSESGQMNIQYF.